This T cell receptor beta chain was captured in a study of T-cell reconstitution after alpha-beta-depleted transplantation in children. For TCRbeta, the library was prepared with unique molecular identifiers. TCRdb itself ran the PCR reads through MiXCR, one entry per CDR3 protein. This table holds about 540,000 distinct CDR3 sequences, approximately 20% found once. Germline V lookup: CDR1 SGHNT, CDR2 YYREEE (reference sequence). Trimming left V 1 base short and J 2 bases short, with 7 bases between. This CDR3 has 13 amino acids. The source material was PBMCs from the stem cell graft donor, sampled from the stem cell graft. The receptor was derived from a human donor who donated a stem cell graft to a child with acute lymphoblastic leukemia. V usage is TRBV5-4 and J usage is TRBJ2-7; weak D call: TRBD2 (5 bases). Here the CDR3 DNA reads TGTGCCAGCAGCTTGTACGGGACCTACGAGCAGTACTTC. Amino acids: CASSLYGTYEQYF.